The subject of this entry is one TCR beta chain. Its recognized antigen is unknown. No much larger clonotype is one base removed from it; base qualities were not supplied. The germline V gene (reference sequence) provides CDR1 SGHKS and CDR2 YYEKEE. V sheds 0 bases and J sheds 6 bases, leaving 9 bases between their ends. The CDR3 covers 13 residues, taking in both the cysteine and the phenylalanine. This entry keeps only the CDR3 DNA: 39 bases, framed from base 1. Each collaborating institution followed its own protocols to collect whole blood in K2EDTA tubes. For TCRbeta analysis, collaborator samples were shipped as frozen whole blood, as isolated PBMCs, or as DNA extracted from either sample type. These data come from a study of blood T cell repertoires in COVID-19 (dated by TCRdb to the early 2020s). Regarding the study in general: Samples covering the acute and convalescent phases of COVID-19 were provided by collaborators in the United States, Italy and Spain. The prospective study material was composed of cDNA or gDNA derived from T cells, B-cell-depleted T cells, or PBMCs. Nearly every sample came with metadata listing a de-identified subject ID, COVID-19 status, age in years and sex. Subjects who had been exposed to COVID-19, were actively infected with it, or had recovered from it provided the deeply sampled blood TCRbeta repertoires that made up the dataset. The repertoires were released in a freely available public database intended as a resource for research on the immune response to SARS-CoV-2. Samples came from the ongoing ImmuneRACE study (first 160 participants) plus 1,254 subjects from 6 global collaborators. Where available, HLA class I and class II types were taken from metadata supplied by the sample provider and were not determined by assay-based typing. What the study reported, not specific to this receptor: The quantity of clinical and demographic metadata differed by source and by participant and was supplied without curation.

TCRbeta CDR3 regions were amplified from genomic DNA using the immunoSEQ Assay, a bias-controlled multiplex PCR. The study's own analysis went as follows. Nucleated cell counts per sample were estimated from amplification of reference gene primers within the assay. Sequence reads were collapsed and filtered to measure the absolute abundance of every unique TCRbeta CDR3 rearrangement. For each sample, productive Simpson clonality was calculated as the square root of Simpson's diversity index across productive rearrangements. This immuneACCESS table, as held by TCRdb, lists in-frame sequences with V and J called but not all clones. Of the missing ones, under half trace to an unresolved V gene in checked studies; the others have no known cause. For V, J and clone size, that table is used; D and trimming come from the DNA. The sample records around 100,000 clones, 87% of which are singletons. Jointly, the top ten make up 3.1% of the sample.

The V gene is TRBV5-5 and the J gene is TRBJ1-1; no confident D gene assignment can be made. This clonotype was sampled from a man aged 50 to 60 in a cohort sampled during active COVID-19. The sequenced sample was peripheral blood. The sequence in DNA is TGTGCCAGCAGCTTGGGGCTGCAGGCTGAAGCTTTCTTT. It is translated as CASSLGLQAEAFF.